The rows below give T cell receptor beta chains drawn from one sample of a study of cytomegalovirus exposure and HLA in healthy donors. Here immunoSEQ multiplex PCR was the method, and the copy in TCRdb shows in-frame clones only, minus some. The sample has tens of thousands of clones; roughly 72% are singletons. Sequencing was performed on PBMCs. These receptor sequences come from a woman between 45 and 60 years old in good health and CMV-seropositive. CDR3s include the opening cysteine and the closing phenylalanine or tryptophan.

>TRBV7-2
CASSSGTGGLREQYF
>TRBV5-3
CARSLAGGETEAFF
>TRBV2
CASRPSSGRAYF
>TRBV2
CASSGGGGVDTQYF
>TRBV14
CASSQAETGRGTEAFF
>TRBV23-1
CASSQIVGYTF
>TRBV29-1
CSVVDRGTEAFF
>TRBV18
CASSSGTSPYEQYF
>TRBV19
CASSILGAVVNTEAFF
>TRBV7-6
CASSPGGRETQYF
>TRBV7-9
CASGRSRETQYF
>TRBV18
CASSPMGQANYGYTF
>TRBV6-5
CASSRGPDTEAFF
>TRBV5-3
CARSPRGPLTYEQYF
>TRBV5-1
CASRSHLDTQYF